Ten or more counts support the clone carrying this T cell receptor beta chain. The CDR3 contains 18 residues. Per germline, CDR1 LGHNA and CDR2 YNFKEQ. The J segment lost 0 bases and the V segment lost 1 base, leaving 7 bases of the junction unmatched. Study processing details: By means of reference gene primer amplification, nucleated cell counts were estimated. Repertoires were generated with immunoSEQ multiplex PCR, while TCRdb's copy carries only in-frame clones and drops some. From that table come the V and J calls and clone size; the DNA was used to work out D and trimming. The table has over 85,000 clones, nearly 90% seen once. The data derive from a study of blood T cell repertoires in COVID-19. Across the study: The analysed material was cDNA or gDNA that came from T cells, B-cell-depleted T cells, or PBMCs.

The specimen sequenced was peripheral blood. The rearrangement links TRBV4-2 to TRBJ2-1; the match to TRBD2 covers 9 bases. The TCR comes from a middle-aged man with active COVID-19. Written as DNA, the CDR3 is TGTGCCAGCAGCCAAGTGGGGACTAGCACGAGCTCCTACAATGAGCAGTTCTTC. It encodes CASSQVGTSTSSYNEQFF.